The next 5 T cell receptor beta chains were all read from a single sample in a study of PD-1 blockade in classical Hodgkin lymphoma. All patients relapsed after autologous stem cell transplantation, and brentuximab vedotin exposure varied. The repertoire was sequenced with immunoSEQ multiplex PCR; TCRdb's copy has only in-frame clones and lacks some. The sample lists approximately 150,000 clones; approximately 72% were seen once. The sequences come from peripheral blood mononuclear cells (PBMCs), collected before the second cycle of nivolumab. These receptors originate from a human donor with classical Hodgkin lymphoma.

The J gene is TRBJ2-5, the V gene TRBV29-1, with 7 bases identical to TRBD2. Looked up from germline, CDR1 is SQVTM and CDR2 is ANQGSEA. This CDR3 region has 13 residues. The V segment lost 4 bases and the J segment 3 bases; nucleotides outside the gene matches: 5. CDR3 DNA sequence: TGCAGCGTTGGAAGCGGGGATGAAGAGACCCAGTACTTC. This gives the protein CSVGSGDEETQYF.

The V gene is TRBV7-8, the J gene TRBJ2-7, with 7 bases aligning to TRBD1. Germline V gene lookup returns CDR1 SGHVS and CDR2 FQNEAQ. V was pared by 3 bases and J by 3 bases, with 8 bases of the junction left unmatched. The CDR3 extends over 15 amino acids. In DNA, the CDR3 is TGTGCCAGCAGCTTCAGGGCAGGGGGTATCTACGAGCAGTACTTC. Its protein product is CASSFRAGGIYEQYF.

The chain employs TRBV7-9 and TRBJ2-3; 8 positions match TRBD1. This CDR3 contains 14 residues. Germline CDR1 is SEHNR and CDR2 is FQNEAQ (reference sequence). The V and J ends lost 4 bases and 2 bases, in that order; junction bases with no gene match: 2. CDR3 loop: CASSSTGDTDTQYF. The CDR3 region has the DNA TGTGCCAGCAGCTCGACAGGGGACACAGATACGCAGTATTTT.

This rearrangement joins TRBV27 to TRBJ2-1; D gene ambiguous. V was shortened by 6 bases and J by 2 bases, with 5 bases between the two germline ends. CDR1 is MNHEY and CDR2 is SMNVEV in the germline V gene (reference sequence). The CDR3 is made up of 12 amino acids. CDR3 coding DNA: TGTGCCAGCAGCGGTACCTACAATGAGCAGTTCTTC. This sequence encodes CASSGTYNEQFF.

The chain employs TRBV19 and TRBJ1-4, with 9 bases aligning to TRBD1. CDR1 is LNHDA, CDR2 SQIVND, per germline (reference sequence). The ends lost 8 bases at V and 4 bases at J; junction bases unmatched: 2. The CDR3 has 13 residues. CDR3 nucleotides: TGTGCCAGTGGGGACAGGGATAATGAAAAACTGTTTTTT. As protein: CASGDRDNEKLFF.